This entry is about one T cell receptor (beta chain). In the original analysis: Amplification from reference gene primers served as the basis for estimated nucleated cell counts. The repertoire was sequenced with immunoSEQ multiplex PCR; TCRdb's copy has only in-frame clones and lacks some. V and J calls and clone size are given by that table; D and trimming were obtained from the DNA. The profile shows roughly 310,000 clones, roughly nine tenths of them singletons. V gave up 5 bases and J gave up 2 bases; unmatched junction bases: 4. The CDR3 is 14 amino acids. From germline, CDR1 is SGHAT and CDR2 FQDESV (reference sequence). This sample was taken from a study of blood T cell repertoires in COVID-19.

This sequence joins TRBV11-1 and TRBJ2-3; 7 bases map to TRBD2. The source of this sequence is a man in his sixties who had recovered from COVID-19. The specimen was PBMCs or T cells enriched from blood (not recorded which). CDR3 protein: CASSNRDYTDTQYF. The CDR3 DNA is TGTGCCAGCAGCAACCGGGACTACACAGATACGCAGTATTTT.